This TCR beta chain was observed in a study of cytomegalovirus exposure and HLA in healthy donors. Study-wide results and caveats: Researchers had no immune exposure information except CMV serostatus available. It was reported in a later analysis that an Asian-associated ancestry cluster showed fewer N-insertions than the roughly 660-donor mean. Cytomegalovirus-associated TCR beta chains were listed, numbering more than 150.

This clone was observed a handful of times. Its cognate antigen is unknown. PCR used 60 Vbeta primers and 13 Jbeta primers. Only in-frame clones appear in the TCRdb table, and some are missing; sequencing was by immunoSEQ multiplex PCR. The sample consists of fewer than 140,000 clones, 71% of them appearing once. The CDR3 is made up of 15 amino acids. The germline V gene has CDR1 WNHNN and CDR2 SYGVQD (reference sequence). J was trimmed by 5 bases and V by 4 bases; bases with no gene match: 6. The sample consisted of PBMCs. This clonotype originated in a female donor in good health and CMV-seronegative. The chain combines TRBV10-1 with TRBJ1-1, with 11 bases matching TRBD1. The CDR3 DNA is TGCGCCAGCAGTGGGCCGGACAGGGGGCGGACTGAAGCTTTCTTT. Its protein is CASSGPDRGRTEAFF.